This T cell receptor (beta chain) emerged from a study of cytomegalovirus exposure and HLA in healthy donors. Study-level findings and limits: Beyond CMV serostatus, there was no information to go on about immune exposure.

With 60 Vbeta and 13 Jbeta primers, the PCR was carried out. Clones were read by immunoSEQ multiplex PCR, and TCRdb kept only the in-frame ones, dropping some. In all, the sample yields tens of thousands of clones. For this clone: Its antigen is as yet unknown.

Germline lookup yields CDR1 SGHTA and CDR2 FQGNSA. V shed 5 bases and J shed 7 bases, with 8 bases lying between them. The CDR3 is 12 amino acids. The chain is built from TRBV7-2 and TRBJ1-4; no reliable D call. The material sequenced was PBMCs. The TCR originated in a middle-aged man in good health and CMV-seropositive. As DNA, the CDR3 is TGTGCCAGCAGCCCAACGAGTGAAAAACTGTTTTTT. Translating it yields CASSPTSEKLFF. The full variable domain, in which reference TRBV7-2 and TRBJ1-4 provide the parts outside the CDR3, is GAGVSQSPSNKVTEKGKDVELRCDPISGHTALYWYRQSLGQGLEFLIYFQGNSAPDKSGLPSDRFSAERTGGSVSTLTIQRTQQEDSAVYLCASSPTSEKLFFGSGTQLSVL.